This T cell receptor beta chain is drawn from a study of esophageal squamous cell carcinoma under preoperative chemotherapy. On the study more broadly: Both tumor-infiltrating lymphocytes and peripheral blood T cells had their TCR repertoires profiled. Whole-study results and caveats: Tumor-infiltrating lymphocytes showed no significant post-chemotherapy TCR diversity increase, unlike peripheral T cells. Abundant clones tended to shrink rather than expand after paclitaxel-nedaplatin.

MiXCR was run by TCRdb on the PCR reads, yielding one entry per CDR3 protein. The table records about 15,000 distinct CDR3 sequences, more than 45% of them present only once. Time point noted: before preoperative PTX-NDP chemotherapy. By share, this clonotype counts as large. Its specificity is unknown. V was clipped by 2 bases and J by 3 bases, with 13 bases between them. Germline V gene data show CDR1 as SGHTA and CDR2 as FQGTGA. This CDR3 has 15 amino acids. The TCR comes from a human donor with esophageal squamous cell carcinoma. The donor label of this sample is uncertain. The genes are TRBV7-3 and TRBJ2-5, with D hard to call. Sample collection was performed from a patient given preoperative chemotherapy. The CDR3 is CASSLDADSKETQYF. CDR3 DNA sequence: TGTGCCAGCAGCTTAGACGCCGACTCGAAAGAGACCCAGTACTTC.